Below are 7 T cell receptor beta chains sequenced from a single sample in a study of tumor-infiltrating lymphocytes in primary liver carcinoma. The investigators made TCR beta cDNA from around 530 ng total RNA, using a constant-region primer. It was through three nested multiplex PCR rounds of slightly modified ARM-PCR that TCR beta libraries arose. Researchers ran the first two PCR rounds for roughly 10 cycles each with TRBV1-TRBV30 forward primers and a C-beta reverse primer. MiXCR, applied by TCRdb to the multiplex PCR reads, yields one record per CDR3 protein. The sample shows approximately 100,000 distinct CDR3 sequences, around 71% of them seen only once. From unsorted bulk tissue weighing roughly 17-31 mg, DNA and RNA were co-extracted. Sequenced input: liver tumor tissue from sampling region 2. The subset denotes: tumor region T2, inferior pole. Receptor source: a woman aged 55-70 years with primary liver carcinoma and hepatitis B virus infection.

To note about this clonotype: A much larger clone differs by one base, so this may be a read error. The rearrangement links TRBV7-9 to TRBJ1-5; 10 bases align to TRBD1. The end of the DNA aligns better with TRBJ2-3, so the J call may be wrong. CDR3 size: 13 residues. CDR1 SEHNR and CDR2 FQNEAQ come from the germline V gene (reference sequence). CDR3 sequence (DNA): TGTGCCAGCAGCGTGACAGGGGGCCAGCCCCAGTATTTT. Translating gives CASSVTGGQPQYF.

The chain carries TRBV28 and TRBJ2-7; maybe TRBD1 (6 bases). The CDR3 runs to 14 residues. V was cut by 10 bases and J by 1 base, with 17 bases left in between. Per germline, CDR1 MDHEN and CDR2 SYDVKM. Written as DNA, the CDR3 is TGTGCCACCCACGCGAGAGGGGGATCCTACGAGCAGTACTTC. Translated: CATHARGGSYEQYF.

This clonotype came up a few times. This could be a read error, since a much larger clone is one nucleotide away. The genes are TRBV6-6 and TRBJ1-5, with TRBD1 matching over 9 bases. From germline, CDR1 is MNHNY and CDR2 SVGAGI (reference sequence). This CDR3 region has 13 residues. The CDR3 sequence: CVSRPGQGMAQHF. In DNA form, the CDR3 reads TGTGTCAGCAGGCCGGGACAGGGTATGGCCCAGCATTTT.

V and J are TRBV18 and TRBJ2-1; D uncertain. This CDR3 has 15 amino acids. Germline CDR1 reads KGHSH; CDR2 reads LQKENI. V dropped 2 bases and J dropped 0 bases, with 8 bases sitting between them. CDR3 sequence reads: CASSPNPPSYNEQFF. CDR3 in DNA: TGTGCCAGCTCACCAAATCCACCCTCCTACAATGAGCAGTTCTTC.

The DNA for the CDR3 is TGCAGCGCTTGGACTAGCGGGAGCTCCTACGAACTGTACTTC. It codes for CSAWTSGSSYELYF. The chain carries TRBV29-1 and TRBJ2-7, with 13 bases aligning to TRBD2. The CDR3 contains 14 residues. V lost 7 bases to trimming and J lost 12 bases; unmatched junction nucleotides: 15. Germline V gives CDR1 SQVTM, CDR2 ANQGSEA.

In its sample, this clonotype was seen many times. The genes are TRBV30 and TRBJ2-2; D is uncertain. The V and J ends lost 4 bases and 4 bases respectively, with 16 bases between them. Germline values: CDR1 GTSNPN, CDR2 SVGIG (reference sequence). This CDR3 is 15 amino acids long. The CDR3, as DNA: TGTGCCTGGACAGGAAGGCGAACGGTCACCGGGGAGCTGTTTTTT. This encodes CAWTGRRTVTGELFF.

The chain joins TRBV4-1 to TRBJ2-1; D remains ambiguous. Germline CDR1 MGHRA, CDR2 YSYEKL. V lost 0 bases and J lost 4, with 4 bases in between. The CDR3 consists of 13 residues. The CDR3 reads CASSQDPYNEQFF. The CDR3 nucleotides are TGCGCCAGCAGCCAAGATCCTTACAATGAGCAGTTCTTC.